The count of the clone carrying this TCR beta chain is one. The sample originates from a study of blood T cell repertoires in COVID-19. The overall study: The cDNA or gDNA used as material had been derived from T cells, B-cell-depleted T cells, or PBMCs.

The CDR3 spans 16 residues. Germline trimming cut 5 bases from V and 0 bases from J; bases unmatched to any gene: 6. The V gene's germline CDR1 is SGHAT and CDR2 FQDESV (reference sequence). In the original workflow: By means of reference gene primer amplification, nucleated cell counts were estimated. Sequencing was performed with immunoSEQ multiplex PCR; in TCRdb, only in-frame clones are kept and a portion is missing. Clone size and the V and J calls come from that table; the DNA yielded D and trimming. The sample records about 210,000 clones, 70% to 90% being singletons. Patients from Seattle were sampled longitudinally, starting during active infection.

The chain couples TRBV11-1 to TRBJ2-3, with 9 bases lining up with TRBD2. The source of this sequence is a woman in her 70s with COVID-19, enrolled during active disease. The sequenced material came from peripheral blood. CDR3 in amino acids: CASSPRLAGSTDTQYF. The DNA for the CDR3 is TGTGCCAGCAGCCCCCGGCTAGCGGGGAGCACAGATACGCAGTATTTT.